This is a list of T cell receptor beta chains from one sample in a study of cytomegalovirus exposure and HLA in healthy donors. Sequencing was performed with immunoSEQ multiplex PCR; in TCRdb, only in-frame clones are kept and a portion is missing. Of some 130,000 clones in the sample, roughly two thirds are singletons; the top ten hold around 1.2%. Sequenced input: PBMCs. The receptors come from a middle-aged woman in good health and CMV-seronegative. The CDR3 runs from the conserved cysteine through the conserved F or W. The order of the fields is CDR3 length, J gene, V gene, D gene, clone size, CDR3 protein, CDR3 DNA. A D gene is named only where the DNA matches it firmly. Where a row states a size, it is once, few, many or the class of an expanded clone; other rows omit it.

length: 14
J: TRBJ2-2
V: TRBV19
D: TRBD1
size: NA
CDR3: CASTADRIFGELFF
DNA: TGTGCCAGTACCGCGGACAGGATTTTCGGGGAGCTGTTTTTT

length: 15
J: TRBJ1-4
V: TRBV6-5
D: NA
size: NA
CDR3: CASSYSPGGGEKLFF
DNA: TGTGCCAGCAGTTACTCGCCGGGGGGGGGTGAAAAACTGTTTTTT

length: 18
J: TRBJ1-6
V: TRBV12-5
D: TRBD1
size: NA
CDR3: CASGLVPQIGGRNSPLHF
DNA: TGTGCTAGTGGTTTGGTACCCCAGATAGGGGGCAGGAATTCACCCCTCCACTTT

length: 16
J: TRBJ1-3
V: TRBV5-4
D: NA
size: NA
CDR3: CASSLGLGANGNTIYF
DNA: TGTGCCAGCAGCTTGGGTCTGGGGGCCAATGGAAACACCATATATTTT

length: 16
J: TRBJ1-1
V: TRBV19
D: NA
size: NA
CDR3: CASRSLRANPNTEAFF
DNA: TGTGCCAGTAGGTCGCTCAGGGCGAACCCGAACACTGAAGCTTTCTTT

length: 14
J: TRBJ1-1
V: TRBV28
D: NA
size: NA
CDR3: CASSSPGQNTEAFF
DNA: TGTGCCAGCAGTTCACCGGGACAGAACACTGAAGCTTTCTTT

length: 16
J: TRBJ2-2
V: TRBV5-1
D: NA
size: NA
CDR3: CASSWGGATNTGELFF
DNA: TGCGCCAGCAGCTGGGGGGGGGCGACGAACACCGGGGAGCTGTTTTTT

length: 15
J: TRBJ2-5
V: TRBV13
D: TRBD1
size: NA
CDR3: CASSLNTGVLETQYF
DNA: TGTGCCAGCAGCTTAAATACAGGGGTATTAGAGACCCAGTACTTC

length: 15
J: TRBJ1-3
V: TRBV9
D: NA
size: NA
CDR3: CASSGQGFSGNTIYF
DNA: TGTGCCAGCAGCGGGCAGGGCTTCTCTGGAAACACCATATATTTT

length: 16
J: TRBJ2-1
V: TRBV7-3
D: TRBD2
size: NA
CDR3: CASSLGGLAGRGEQFF
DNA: TGTGCCAGCAGCTTAGGCGGCCTAGCGGGGAGGGGTGAGCAGTTCTTC

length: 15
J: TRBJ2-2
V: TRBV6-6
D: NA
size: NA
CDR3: CASSYSGGAAGELFF
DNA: TGTGCCAGCAGTTACTCCGGAGGGGCGGCCGGGGAGCTGTTTTTT

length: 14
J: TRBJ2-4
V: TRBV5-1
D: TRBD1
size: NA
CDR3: CASSGGDRANIQYF
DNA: TGCGCCAGCAGCGGAGGGGACAGGGCAAACATTCAGTACTTC

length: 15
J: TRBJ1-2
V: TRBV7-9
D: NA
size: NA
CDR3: CASSLEPDSNYGYTF
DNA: TGTGCCAGCAGCTTAGAACCAGATTCTAACTATGGCTACACCTTC

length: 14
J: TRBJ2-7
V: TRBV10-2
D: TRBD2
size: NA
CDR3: CASSTSGGAFEQYF
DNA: TGCGCCAGCAGTACTAGCGGGGGGGCGTTCGAGCAGTACTTC

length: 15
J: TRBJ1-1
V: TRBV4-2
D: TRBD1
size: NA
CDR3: CASSQDAQGETEAFF
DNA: TGTGCCAGCAGCCAAGACGCACAGGGGGAGACTGAAGCTTTCTTT

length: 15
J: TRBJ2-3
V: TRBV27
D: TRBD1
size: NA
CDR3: CASSTTGLRTDTQYF
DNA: TGTGCCAGCAGTACGACAGGGCTTCGGACAGATACGCAGTATTTT

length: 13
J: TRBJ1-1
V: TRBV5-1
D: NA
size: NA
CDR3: CASSLTGTPEAFF
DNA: TGCGCCAGCAGCTTGACCGGGACACCTGAAGCTTTCTTT

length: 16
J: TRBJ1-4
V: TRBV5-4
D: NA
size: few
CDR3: CASSPGLKYQDEKLFF
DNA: TGTGCCAGCAGCCCGGGACTCAAATACCAAGATGAAAAACTGTTTTTT

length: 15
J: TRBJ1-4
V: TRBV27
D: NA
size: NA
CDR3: CASSTTGSANEKLFF
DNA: TGTGCCAGCAGTACCACAGGGTCGGCTAATGAAAAACTGTTTTTT

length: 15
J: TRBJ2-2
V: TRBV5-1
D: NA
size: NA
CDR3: CASSLAGGHTGELFF
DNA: TGCGCCAGCAGCTTGGCCGGGGGGCACACCGGGGAGCTGTTTTTT

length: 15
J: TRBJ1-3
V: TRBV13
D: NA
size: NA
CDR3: CASSLVQGSGNTIYF
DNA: TGTGCCAGCAGCTTAGTTCAGGGCTCTGGAAACACCATATATTTT

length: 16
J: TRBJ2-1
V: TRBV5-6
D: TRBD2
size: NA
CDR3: CASSLAPSGGFNEQFF
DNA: TGTGCCAGCAGTCTAGCCCCTAGCGGGGGGTTTAATGAGCAGTTCTTC

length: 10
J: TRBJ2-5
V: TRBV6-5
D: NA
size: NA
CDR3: CAGGRETQYF
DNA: TGTGCAGGGGGACGGGAGACCCAGTACTTC

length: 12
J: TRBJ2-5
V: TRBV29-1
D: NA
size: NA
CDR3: CSGEEAQETQYF
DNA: TGCAGCGGGGAAGAGGCCCAAGAGACCCAGTACTTC

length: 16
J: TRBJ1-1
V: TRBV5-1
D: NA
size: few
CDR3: CASSLVMSGGGTEAFF
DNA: TGCGCCAGCAGCTTGGTGATGTCGGGGGGAGGGACTGAAGCTTTCTTT

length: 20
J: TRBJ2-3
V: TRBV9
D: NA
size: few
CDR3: CASSASPQGPTLISTDTQYF
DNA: TGTGCCAGCAGCGCTTCGCCACAGGGACCGACCCTTATTAGCACAGATACGCAGTATTTT

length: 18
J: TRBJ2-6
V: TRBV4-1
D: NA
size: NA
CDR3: CASSQSSTRGSGANVLTF
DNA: TGCGCCAGCAGCCAATCATCCACCAGGGGCTCCGGGGCCAACGTCCTGACTTTC

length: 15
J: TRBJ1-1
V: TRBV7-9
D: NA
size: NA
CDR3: CASGFFGEGDTEAFF
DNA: TGTGCCAGCGGTTTTTTTGGGGAGGGAGACACTGAAGCTTTCTTT

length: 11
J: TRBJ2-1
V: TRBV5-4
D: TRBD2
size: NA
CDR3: CASSSGEGQFF
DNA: TGTGCCAGCAGCTCCGGGGAGGGGCAGTTCTTC

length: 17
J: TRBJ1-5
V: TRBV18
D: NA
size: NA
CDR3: CASSHDGGYASNQPQHF
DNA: TGTGCCAGCTCTCACGATGGGGGGTATGCAAGCAATCAGCCCCAGCATTTT

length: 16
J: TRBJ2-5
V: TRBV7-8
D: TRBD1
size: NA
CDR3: CASSLQGAGPGSTQYF
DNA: TGTGCCAGCAGCTTGCAGGGGGCCGGTCCGGGCTCGACCCAGTACTTC

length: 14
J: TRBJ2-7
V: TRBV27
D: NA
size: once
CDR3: CASSQRPDRYEQYF
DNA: TGTGCCAGCAGTCAACGACCGGACAGATACGAGCAGTACTTC

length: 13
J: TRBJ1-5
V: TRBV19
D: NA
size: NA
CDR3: CASSSDWYQPQHF
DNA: TGTGCCAGTAGTTCGGACTGGTATCAGCCCCAGCATTTT

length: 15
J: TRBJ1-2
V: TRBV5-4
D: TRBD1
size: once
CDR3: CASSMAGQVGYGYTF
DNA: TGTGCCAGCAGCATGGCGGGACAGGTCGGCTATGGCTACACCTTC

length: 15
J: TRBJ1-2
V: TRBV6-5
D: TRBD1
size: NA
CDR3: CASSQDRGPIYGYTF
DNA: TGTGCCAGCAGTCAGGACAGGGGACCCATCTATGGCTACACCTTC

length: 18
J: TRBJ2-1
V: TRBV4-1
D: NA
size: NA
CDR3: CASSQGGVGGALGGEQFF
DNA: TGCGCCAGCAGCCAAGGGGGGGTAGGAGGGGCCCTCGGGGGTGAGCAGTTCTTC

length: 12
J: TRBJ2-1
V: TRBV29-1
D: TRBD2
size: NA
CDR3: CSPEWGSGAQFF
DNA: TGCAGCCCCGAATGGGGTAGCGGGGCACAGTTCTTC

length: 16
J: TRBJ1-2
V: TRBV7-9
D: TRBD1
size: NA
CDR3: CASSPGLTGDGYGYTF
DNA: TGTGCCAGCAGCCCCGGGCTAACAGGGGACGGATATGGCTACACCTTC

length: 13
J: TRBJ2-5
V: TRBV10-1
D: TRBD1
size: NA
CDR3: CASSSTGEETQYF
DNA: TGCGCCAGCAGTTCGACAGGGGAAGAGACCCAGTACTTC

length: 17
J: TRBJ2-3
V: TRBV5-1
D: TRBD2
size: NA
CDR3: CASSTGLAGGSTDTQYF
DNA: TGCGCCAGCAGCACAGGACTAGCGGGGGGGAGCACAGATACGCAGTATTTT

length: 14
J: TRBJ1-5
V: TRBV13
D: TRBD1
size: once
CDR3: CASSAGTVNQPQHF
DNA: TGTGCCAGCAGCGCCGGGACAGTCAATCAGCCCCAGCATTTT

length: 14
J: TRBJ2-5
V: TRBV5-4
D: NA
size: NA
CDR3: CASSLRGGKETQYF
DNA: TGTGCCAGCAGCTTGCGTGGAGGGAAAGAGACCCAGTACTTC

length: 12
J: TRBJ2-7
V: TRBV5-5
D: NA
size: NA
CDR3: CASSLVFFEQYF
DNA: TGTGCCAGCAGCTTGGTTTTCTTCGAGCAGTACTTC

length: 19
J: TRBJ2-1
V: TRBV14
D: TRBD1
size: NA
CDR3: CASSQDLWFRTGDVNEQFF
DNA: TGTGCCAGCAGCCAAGATTTGTGGTTCCGGACAGGGGATGTCAATGAGCAGTTCTTC

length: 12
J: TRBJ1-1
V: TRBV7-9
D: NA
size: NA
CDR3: CASSPGGLEAFF
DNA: TGTGCCAGCAGCCCTGGCGGATTAGAAGCTTTCTTT

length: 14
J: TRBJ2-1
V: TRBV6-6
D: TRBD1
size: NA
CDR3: CASRTGTGLNEQFF
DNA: TGTGCCAGCAGAACCGGGACAGGGCTTAATGAGCAGTTCTTC

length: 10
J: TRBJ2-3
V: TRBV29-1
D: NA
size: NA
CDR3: CSVGEDTQYF
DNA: TGCAGCGTCGGTGAAGATACGCAGTATTTT

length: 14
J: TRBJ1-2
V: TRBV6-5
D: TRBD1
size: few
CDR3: CASSYYQGARGYTF
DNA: TGTGCCAGCAGTTACTACCAGGGGGCGCGGGGCTACACCTTC

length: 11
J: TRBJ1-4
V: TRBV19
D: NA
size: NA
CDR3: CASSIAGKLFF
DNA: TGTGCCAGTAGTATAGCCGGGAAACTGTTTTTT

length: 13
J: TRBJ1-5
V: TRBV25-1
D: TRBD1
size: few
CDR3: CASSVTGNQPQHF
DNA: TGTGCCAGCAGTGTGACAGGGAATCAGCCCCAGCATTTT

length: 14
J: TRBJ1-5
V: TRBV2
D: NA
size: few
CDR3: CASSERRGNQPQHF
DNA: TGTGCCAGCAGTGAAAGGAGAGGGAATCAGCCCCAGCATTTT

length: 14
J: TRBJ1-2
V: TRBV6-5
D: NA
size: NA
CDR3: CASSYSNRRNGYTF
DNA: TGTGCCAGCAGTTACTCTAACCGCAGGAATGGCTACACCTTC

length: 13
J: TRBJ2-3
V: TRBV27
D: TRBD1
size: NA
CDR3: CASSPGTADTQYF
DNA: TGTGCCAGCAGCCCAGGGACAGCCGATACGCAGTATTTT

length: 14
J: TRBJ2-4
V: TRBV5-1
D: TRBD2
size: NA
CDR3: CASSLGASGGAVDF
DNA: TGCGCCAGCAGCTTGGGTGCTAGCGGGGGGGCCGTGGACTTC

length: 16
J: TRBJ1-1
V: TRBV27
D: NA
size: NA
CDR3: CASSTTETGMDTEAFF
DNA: TGTGCCAGCAGTACGACCGAGACAGGCATGGACACTGAAGCTTTCTTT

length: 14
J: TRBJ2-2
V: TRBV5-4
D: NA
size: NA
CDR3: CASSFGGGTGELFF
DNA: TGTGCCAGCAGCTTTGGAGGAGGTACCGGGGAGCTGTTTTTT

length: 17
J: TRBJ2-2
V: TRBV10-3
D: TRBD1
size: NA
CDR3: CAISKPRRQGDTGELFF
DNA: TGTGCCATCAGTAAACCCAGGCGACAGGGAGACACCGGGGAGCTGTTTTTT